This T cell receptor beta chain came from a study of regulatory T cells in long-lasting Graves disease. Study information: Newly diagnosed Graves' patients had under 3 months of antithyroid drugs.

V lost 4 bases and J 2 bases, leaving 9 bases between the germline ends. The CDR3 extends over 13 amino acids. In germline, CDR1 is SGHDT, CDR2 YYEEEE. Stated time point: newly diagnosed GD, antithyroid drugs for less than 3 months. The TCR library was made from RNA that had been extracted from PBMCs in TRIzol. Building of the TCR beta libraries involved iRepertoire HTBI primers and Arm-PCR of CDR3 regions. Each CDR3 protein gets one entry after TCRdb re-called the multiplex PCR reads with MiXCR. This repertoire shows 500,000 or so distinct CDR3 sequences, roughly a sixth found once; its top ten account for 25%. This clonotype showed up many times. These sequences were also reported in another study, on T cells in Graves' hyperthyroidism and ophthalmopathy.

This receptor was obtained from a woman aged 35-65 years with Graves disease. The chain carries TRBV5-6 and TRBJ1-2, with a weak D call TRBD1 (5 bases). The sample was peripheral blood mononuclear cells (PBMCs), taken at new diagnosis, from a patient treated with antithyroid drugs. CDR3: CASSVGANYGYTF. DNA of the CDR3: TGTGCCAGCAGCGTCGGGGCCAACTATGGCTACACCTTC.